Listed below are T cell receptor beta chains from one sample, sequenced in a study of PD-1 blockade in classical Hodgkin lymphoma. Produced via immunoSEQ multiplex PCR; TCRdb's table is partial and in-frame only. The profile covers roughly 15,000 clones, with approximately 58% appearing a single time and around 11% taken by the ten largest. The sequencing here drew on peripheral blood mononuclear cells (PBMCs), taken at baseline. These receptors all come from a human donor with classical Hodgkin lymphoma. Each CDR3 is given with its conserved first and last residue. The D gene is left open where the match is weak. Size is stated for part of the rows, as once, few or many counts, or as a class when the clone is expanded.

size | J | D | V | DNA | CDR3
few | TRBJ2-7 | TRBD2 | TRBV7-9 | TGTGCCAGCAGCCCGTTGGGCGGGAGCTCCTACGAGCAGTACTTC | CASSPLGGSSYEQYF
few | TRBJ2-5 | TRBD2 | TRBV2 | TGTGCCAGCAGCTGGACTAGCGGGAGGGAAGAGACCCAGTACTTC | CASSWTSGREETQYF
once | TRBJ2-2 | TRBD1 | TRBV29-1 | TGCAGCGTGGACAGGGGAACAGGGGAGCTGTTTTTT | CSVDRGTGELFF
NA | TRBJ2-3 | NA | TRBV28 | TGTGCCAGCAGTATATCGGGACTCCTAAGCCCCACAGATACGCAGTATTTT | CASSISGLLSPTDTQYF
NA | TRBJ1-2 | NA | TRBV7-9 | TGTGCCAGCAGCTTATCCGGCCAGGGGCGCCATAACTATGGCTACACCTTC | CASSLSGQGRHNYGYTF
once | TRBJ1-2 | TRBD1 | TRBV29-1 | TGCAGCGTTGTAGACAGGGTTATGCCTAACTATGGCTACACCTTC | CSVVDRVMPNYGYTF
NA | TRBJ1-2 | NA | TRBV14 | TGTGCCAGCAGCCCTCTCGGGGTGGTTGGCTATGGCTACACCTTC | CASSPLGVVGYGYTF
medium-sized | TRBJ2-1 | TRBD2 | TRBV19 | TGTGCCAGTAGTATAGTCCCTAGCGGGGTGGGAAATGAGCAGTTCTTC | CASSIVPSGVGNEQFF
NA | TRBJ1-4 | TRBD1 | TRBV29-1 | TGCAGCGTTGGAGGGGGCGGCGAAAAACTGTTTTTT | CSVGGGGEKLFF
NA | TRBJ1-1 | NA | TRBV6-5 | TGTGCCAGCAGACCACAAACCCCTGGTCGATATGAAGCTTTCTTT | CASRPQTPGRYEAFF
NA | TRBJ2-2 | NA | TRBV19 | TGTGCCAGTAGTATGGGAGTATTAGCCTCGAACACCGGGGAGCTGTTTTTT | CASSMGVLASNTGELFF
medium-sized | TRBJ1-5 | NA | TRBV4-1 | TGCGCCAGCAGCCAAGACAGGGTGTACAATCAGCCCCAGCATTTT | CASSQDRVYNQPQHF
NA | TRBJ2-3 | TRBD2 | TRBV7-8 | TGTGCCAGCAGCATAGGACTAGCGGGAGTGGTCCCTTACACAGATACGCAGTATTTT | CASSIGLAGVVPYTDTQYF
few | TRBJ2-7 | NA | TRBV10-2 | TGCGCCAGCAGCGGGACGGCGCAGGGCGAGCAGTACTTC | CASSGTAQGEQYF
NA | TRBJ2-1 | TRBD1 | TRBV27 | TGTGCCAGCAGTTTCAGGGACAGGGGAATCAGTGAGCAGTTCTTC | CASSFRDRGISEQFF
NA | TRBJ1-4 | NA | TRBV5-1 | TGCGCCAGCAGCTTGCATGGCAGGGCGGTGGAAAAACTGTTTTTT | CASSLHGRAVEKLFF
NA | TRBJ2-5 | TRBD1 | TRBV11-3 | TGTGCCAGCAGCTCGGGACAGTCAGTCCAAGAGACCCAGTACTTC | CASSSGQSVQETQYF
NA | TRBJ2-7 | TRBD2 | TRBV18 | TGTGCCAGCTCACACCTAGCGGGAGGAACCTACGAGCAGTACTTC | CASSHLAGGTYEQYF
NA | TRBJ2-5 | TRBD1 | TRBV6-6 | TGTGCCAGCAGTCACCCGGGACAGGGTAATAGGGAGACCCAGTACTTC | CASSHPGQGNRETQYF
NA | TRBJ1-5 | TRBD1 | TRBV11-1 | TGTGCCAGCAGCCCACGGACAGGGTATCAGCCCCAGCATTTT | CASSPRTGYQPQHF
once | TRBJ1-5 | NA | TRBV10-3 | TGTGCCATCAGTGAATCAGGGGAGGGCAATCAGCCCCAGCATTTT | CAISESGEGNQPQHF
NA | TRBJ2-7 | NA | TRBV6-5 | TGTGCCACCCTATCCGGGGACGAGCAGTACTTC | CATLSGDEQYF
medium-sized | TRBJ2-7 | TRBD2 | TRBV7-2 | TGTGCCAGCAGCTTAACTTCTAGCGGGAGGGTGGACGACGAGCAGTACTTC | CASSLTSSGRVDDEQYF
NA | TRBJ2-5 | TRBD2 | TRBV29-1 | TGCAGCGTTGACGATCACGGGAGGCCGGGAGAGACCCAGTACTTC | CSVDDHGRPGETQYF
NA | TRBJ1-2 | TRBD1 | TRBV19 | TGTGCCAGTAGTGCCGATCCCCGGACAGGTGGAGGCTACACCTTC | CASSADPRTGGGYTF
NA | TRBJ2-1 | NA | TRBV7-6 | TGTGCCAGCAGCTTAATTGCTAGTGGGAACGGCTTAGGCTACAATGAGCAGTTCTTC | CASSLIASGNGLGYNEQFF
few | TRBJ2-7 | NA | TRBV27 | TGTGCCAGCAGTTTGGGGCTGGGATACGAGCAGTACTTC | CASSLGLGYEQYF
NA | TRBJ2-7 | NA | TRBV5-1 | TGCGCCAGCAGCTTGGAGGGAAAGTACGAGCAGTACTTC | CASSLEGKYEQYF
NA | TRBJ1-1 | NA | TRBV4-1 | TGCGCCAGCAGCCAACAACAGGGCCAGATGAACACTGAAGCTTTCTTT | CASSQQQGQMNTEAFF
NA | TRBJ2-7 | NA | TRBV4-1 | TGCGCCAGCAGCACGGGGCAGGGATCCTACGAGCAGTACTTC | CASSTGQGSYEQYF
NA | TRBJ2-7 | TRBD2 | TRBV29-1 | TGCAGCGTTGTAGGTGCGGGAGTTTCCTACGAGCAGTACTTC | CSVVGAGVSYEQYF
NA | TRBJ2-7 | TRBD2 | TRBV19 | TGTGCCAGTAGTATACTAGCGGGAGACTCCTACGAGCAGTACTTC | CASSILAGDSYEQYF
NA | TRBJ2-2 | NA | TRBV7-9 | TGTGCCAGCAGCTTAGCCCAACGGAACACCGGGGAGCTGTTTTTT | CASSLAQRNTGELFF
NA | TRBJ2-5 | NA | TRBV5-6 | TGTGCCAGCAGCCACGGCTCCCGGACGGAGACCCAGTACTTC | CASSHGSRTETQYF
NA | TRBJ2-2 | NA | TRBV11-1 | TGTGCCAGCAGCTTATCGGGGGTGGTCACCGGGGAGCTGTTTTTT | CASSLSGVVTGELFF
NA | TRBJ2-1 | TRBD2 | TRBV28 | TGTGCCAGTCGAAAAATCGGGGGGTACAATGAGCAGTTCTTC | CASRKIGGYNEQFF
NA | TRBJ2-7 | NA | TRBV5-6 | TGTGCCAGCAGCTGGGGCGGCGGGGAGCAGTACTTC | CASSWGGGEQYF
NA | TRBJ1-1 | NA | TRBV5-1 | TGCGCCAGCAGTCCCCTCCTCGGGAGGAACACTGAAGCTTTCTTT | CASSPLLGRNTEAFF
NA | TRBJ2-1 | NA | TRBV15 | TGTGCCACCAGCAGTCGACTACGGACCTACAATGAGCAGTTCTTC | CATSSRLRTYNEQFF
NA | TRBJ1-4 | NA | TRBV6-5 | TGTGCCAGCAAAACCCAGGGGAGGGGAGAAAAACTGTTTTTT | CASKTQGRGEKLFF
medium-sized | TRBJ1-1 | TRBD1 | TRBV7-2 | TGTGCCAGCAGCTCCCGGACAGGGGGAACTGAAGCTTTCTTT | CASSSRTGGTEAFF
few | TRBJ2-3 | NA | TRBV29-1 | TGCAGCGTTGGGTACACAGATACGCAGTATTTT | CSVGYTDTQYF
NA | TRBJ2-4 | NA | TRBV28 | TGTGCCAGCAGTCCCCTCCCCCAACTAGATTCGAACATTCAGTACTTC | CASSPLPQLDSNIQYF
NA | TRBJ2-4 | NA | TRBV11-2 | TGTGCCAGCAGCTCGGGCCCCGAAGGGTCCAAAAACATTCAGTACTTC | CASSSGPEGSKNIQYF